This TCR beta chain was captured by sequencing in a study of blood T cell repertoires in COVID-19. Study-level background: Acute and convalescent COVID-19 samples came from the United States, Italy and Spain. T cells, B-cell-depleted T cells, or PBMCs supplied cDNA or gDNA.

V shed 6 bases, J shed 4 bases, and the junction held 12 bases outside the gene matches. Germline CDR1 is MNHNY and CDR2 is SVGAGI (reference sequence). The CDR3 has 16 residues. This clone was detected only once. Authors' analysis steps: Amplification of reference gene primers was used by the study to estimate nucleated cell counts. Assay used: immunoSEQ multiplex PCR; TCRdb lists only in-frame clones, some missing. Clone size and V and J calls were adopted from that table, with D and trimming inferred from the DNA. The table has fewer than 150,000 clones, under 90% seen once; the top ten hold roughly 8.3%.

This chain connects TRBV6-6 to TRBJ2-5, with TRBD2 identical over 9 bases. The sequence derives from a woman of 80 years or more in a cohort sampled during active or convalescent COVID-19. Sequenced input: peripheral blood. The CDR3 DNA sequence: TGTGCCAGCAGCCTAGCGGGGTTGCGAGGTAGAGAGACCCAGTACTTC. It encodes CASSLAGLRGRETQYF.